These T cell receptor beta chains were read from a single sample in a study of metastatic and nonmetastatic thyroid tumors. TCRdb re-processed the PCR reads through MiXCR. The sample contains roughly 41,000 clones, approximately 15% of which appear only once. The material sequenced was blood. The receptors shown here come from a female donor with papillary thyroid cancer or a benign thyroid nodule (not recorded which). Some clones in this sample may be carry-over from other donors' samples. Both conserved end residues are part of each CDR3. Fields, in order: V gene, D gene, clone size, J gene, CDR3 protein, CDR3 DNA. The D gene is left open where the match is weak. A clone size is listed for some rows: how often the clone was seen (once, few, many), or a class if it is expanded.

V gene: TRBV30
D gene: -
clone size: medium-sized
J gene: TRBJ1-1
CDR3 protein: CAWSVGGFTEAFF
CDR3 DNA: TGTGCCTGGAGTGTGGGTGGGTTCACTGAAGCTTTCTTT

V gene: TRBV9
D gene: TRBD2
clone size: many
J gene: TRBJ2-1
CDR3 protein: CASSAGLAGGEQFF
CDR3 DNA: TGTGCCAGCAGCGCGGGACTAGCGGGGGGGGAGCAGTTCTTC

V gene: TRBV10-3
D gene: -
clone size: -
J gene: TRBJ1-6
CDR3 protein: CDSKPGTDYNSPLHF
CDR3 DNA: TGTGACTCCAAACCCGGGACGGATTATAATTCACCCCTCCACTTT

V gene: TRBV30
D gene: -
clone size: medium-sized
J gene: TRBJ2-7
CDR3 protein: CAWNLYRDEQYF
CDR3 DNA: TGTGCCTGGAACCTTTATCGGGACGAGCAGTACTTC

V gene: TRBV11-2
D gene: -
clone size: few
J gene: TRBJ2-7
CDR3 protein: CASSLTFSGINEQYF
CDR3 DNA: TGTGCCAGCAGCTTAACGTTTTCGGGGATCAACGAGCAGTACTTC

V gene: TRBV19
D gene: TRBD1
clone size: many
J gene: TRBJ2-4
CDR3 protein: CASSIDRGRFQYF
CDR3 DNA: TGTGCCAGTAGTATCGACAGGGGGCGGTTTCAGTACTTC

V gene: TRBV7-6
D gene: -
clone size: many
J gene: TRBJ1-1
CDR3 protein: CASRAQVNTEAFF
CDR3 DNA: TGTGCCAGCAGAGCACAGGTGAACACTGAAGCTTTCTTT

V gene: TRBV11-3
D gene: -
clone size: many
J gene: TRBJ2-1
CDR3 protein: CASSLGESSYNEQFF
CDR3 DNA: TGTGCCAGCAGCTTGGGGGAGAGCTCCTACAATGAGCAGTTCTTC

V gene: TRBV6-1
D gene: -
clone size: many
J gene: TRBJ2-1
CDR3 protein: CASSPLISYNEQFF
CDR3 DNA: TGTGCCAGCAGCCCCTTAATTTCCTACAATGAGCAGTTCTTC

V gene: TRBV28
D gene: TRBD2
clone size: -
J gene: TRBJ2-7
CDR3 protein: CASSSLTPGTSGRHSYEQYF
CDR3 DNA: TGTGCCAGCAGTTCGCTAACCCCCGGGACTAGCGGGAGGCATTCCTACGAGCAGTACTTC

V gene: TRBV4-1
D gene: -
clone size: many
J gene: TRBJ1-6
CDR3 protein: CASSQVFPENSPLHF
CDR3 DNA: TGCGCCAGCAGCCAAGTTTTTCCGGAGAATTCACCCCTCCACTTT

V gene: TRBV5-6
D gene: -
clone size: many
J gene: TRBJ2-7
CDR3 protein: CASSLAPAYEQYF
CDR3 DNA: TGTGCCAGCAGCTTGGCCCCCGCCTACGAGCAGTACTTC

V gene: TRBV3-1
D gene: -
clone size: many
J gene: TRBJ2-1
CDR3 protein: CASSQGPLELGFGQFF
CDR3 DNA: TGTGCCAGCAGCCAAGGACCACTAGAATTGGGGTTTGGGCAGTTCTTC

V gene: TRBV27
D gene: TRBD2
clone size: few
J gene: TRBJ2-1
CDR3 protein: CASATGGSRNEHFF
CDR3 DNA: TGTGCCAGCGCAACCGGGGGGTCCCGGAATGAGCATTTCTTC

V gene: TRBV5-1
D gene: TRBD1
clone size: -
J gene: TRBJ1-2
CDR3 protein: CASSQQGSLGYNF
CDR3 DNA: TGCGCCAGCAGCCAACAGGGGAGTTTAGGCTACAACTTC

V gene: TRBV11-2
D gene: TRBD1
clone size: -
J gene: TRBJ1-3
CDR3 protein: CASSLVAAGGAGNTIYF
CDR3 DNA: TGTGCCAGCAGCTTAGTGGCGGCAGGGGGTGCGGGAAACACCATATATTTT

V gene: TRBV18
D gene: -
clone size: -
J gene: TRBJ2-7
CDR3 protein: CASSPRQGGTYEQYF
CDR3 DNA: TGTGCCAGCTCACCACGGCAGGGGGGGACCTACGAGCAGTACTTC

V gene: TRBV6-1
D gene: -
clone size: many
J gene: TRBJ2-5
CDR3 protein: CASGNSQETQYF
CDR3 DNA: TGTGCCAGCGGCAATTCGCAAGAGACCCAGTACTTC

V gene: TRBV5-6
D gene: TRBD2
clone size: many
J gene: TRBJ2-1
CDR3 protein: CASSPKRGGSYNEQFF
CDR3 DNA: TGTGCCAGCAGCCCGAAACGGGGGGGGAGCTACAATGAGCAGTTCTTC

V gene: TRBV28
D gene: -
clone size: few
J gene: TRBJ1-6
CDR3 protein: CASSAYSYNSPLNF
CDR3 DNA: TGTGCCAGCAGTGCTTACAGCTATAATTCACCCCTCAACTTT

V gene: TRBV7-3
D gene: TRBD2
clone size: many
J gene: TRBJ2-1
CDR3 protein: CASSPSGTHNEQFF
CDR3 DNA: TGTGCCAGCAGTCCTAGCGGAACCCACAATGAGCAGTTCTTC

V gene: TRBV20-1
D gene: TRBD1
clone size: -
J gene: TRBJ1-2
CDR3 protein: CSSKTFGQGNYGYTF
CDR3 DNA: TGCAGTTCAAAAACATTCGGACAGGGGAACTATGGCTACACCTTC

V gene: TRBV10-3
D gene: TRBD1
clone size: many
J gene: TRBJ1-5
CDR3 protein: CAISQGGREGGNQPQHF
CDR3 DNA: TGTGCCATCAGTCAGGGGGGGCGCGAGGGAGGCAATCAGCCCCAGCATTTT

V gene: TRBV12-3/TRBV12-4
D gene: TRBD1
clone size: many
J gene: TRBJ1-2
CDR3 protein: CASSKDRDYGYTF
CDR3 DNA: TGTGCCAGCAGCAAGGACAGGGACTATGGCTACACCTTC

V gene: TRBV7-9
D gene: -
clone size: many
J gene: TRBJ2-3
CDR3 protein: CASSWGKDTQYF
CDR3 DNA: TGTGCCAGCAGCTGGGGAAAGGATACGCAGTATTTT